The next 11 T cell receptor beta chains were all read from a single sample in a study of blood T cell repertoires in COVID-19. Sequenced by immunoSEQ multiplex PCR; TCRdb stores in-frame clones only, minus some. The sample lists approximately 250,000 clones, about 87% occurring once. The sequenced material came from PBMCs or T cells enriched from blood (not recorded which). The source is a woman in her forties who had been exposed to COVID-19.

V usage is TRBV28 and J usage is TRBJ2-3; TRBD1 agrees at 8 bases. CDR1 is MDHEN, CDR2 SYDVKM, per germline. Germline trimming cut 6 bases from V and 6 bases from J; bases unmatched to any gene: 5. The CDR3 is made up of 13 amino acids. The CDR3 bases are TGTGCCAGCAGCCGGACAGGGAGGGATACGCAGTATTTT. Translated: CASSRTGRDTQYF.

The CDR3 DNA follows: TGTGCCAGCAGCCCTCCCGGGACTAGCGGTTACAATGAGCAGTTCTTC. It encodes CASSPPGTSGYNEQFF. The chain employs TRBV7-3 and TRBJ2-1; TRBD2 matches at 11 bases. Germline CDR1 and CDR2: SGHTA and FQGTGA. Unmatched junction bases numbered 7, after V lost 5 bases and J lost 4 bases. The CDR3 length is 16 residues.

V usage is TRBV18 and J usage is TRBJ2-1; D is ambiguous. Trimming took 1 base from V and 6 from J, leaving 7 bases between them. There are 13 residues in the CDR3. The germline gives CDR1 KGHSH, CDR2 LQKENI. The CDR3 DNA sequence: TGTGCCAGCTCACCACTTATGTTCAATGAGCAGTTCTTC. Residues: CASSPLMFNEQFF.

The chain employs TRBV7-6 and TRBJ2-7; 9 bases are shared with TRBD2. Losses at the gene ends were 2 bases for V and 4 bases for J; bases not matched to a gene: 6. The CDR3 totals 15 residues. CDR1 is SGHVS, CDR2 FNYEAQ, per germline. CDR3 in amino acids: CASSLFGGGVYEQYF. In DNA form, the CDR3 reads TGTGCCAGCAGCTTATTCGGCGGGGGGGTGTACGAGCAGTACTTC.

V is TRBV11-3 and J is TRBJ1-5; unclear D gene. Germline CDR1 and CDR2: SGHNT and YENEEA. The CDR3 totals 12 residues. V lost 3 bases to trimming and J lost 7 bases, with 7 bases between them. The DNA for the CDR3 is TGTGCCAGCAGCTTCCCGAGGCAGCCCCAGCATTTT. This sequence encodes CASSFPRQPQHF.

V and J are TRBV7-6 and TRBJ1-4; 8 bases match TRBD1. The junction had 10 bases not matched to a gene; V was cut back by 5 bases and J by 5 bases. There are 16 residues in the CDR3. Germline V gene data show CDR1 as SGHVS and CDR2 as FNYEAQ. CDR3 sequence: CASSNPYRGRNEKLFF. CDR3 sequence (DNA): TGTGCCAGCAGCAACCCTTACAGGGGGAGAAATGAAAAACTGTTTTTT.

V is TRBV28 and J is TRBJ2-3; D remains unclear. V was shortened by 7 bases and J by 4 bases, with 12 bases between the two germline ends. CDR3 length equals 13 residues. CDR1 is MDHEN and CDR2 is SYDVKM in the germline V gene. The CDR3 spells CASNAGLADTQYF. CDR3 coding DNA: TGTGCCAGCAACGCCGGTTTGGCAGATACGCAGTATTTT.

J is TRBJ1-6 and V is TRBV6-5; 12 bases line up with TRBD1. The CDR3 is 15 residues long. J lost 9 bases, V lost 2 bases, and 2 bases had no gene match. Germline values: CDR1 MNHEY, CDR2 SVGAGI. The CDR3 DNA reads as TGTGCCAGCAGTTACCCGGGACAGGGGGCTTCACCCCTCCACTTT. Translating gives CASSYPGQGASPLHF.

The V and J genes are TRBV5-1 and TRBJ1-6; TRBD1 might be the D (6 bases). The CDR3 sequence is 11 residues long. Germline values: CDR1 SGHRS, CDR2 YFSETQ. V was shortened by 2 bases and J by 16 bases, with 10 bases between the two germline ends. The CDR3 DNA sequence: TGCGCCAGCAGCTTCGGACAGCAACTCCACTTT. Encoded protein: CASSFGQQLHF.

This chain uses TRBV11-3 with TRBJ1-1, with a possible D match to TRBD1 (6 bases). With 5 bases removed from V and 0 bases from J, the gap between germline ends came to 13 bases. Germline CDR1 reads SGHNT; CDR2 reads YENEEA. This CDR3 spans 15 amino acids. The CDR3 loop reads CASSLRTVMNTEAFF. DNA for the CDR3: TGTGCCAGCAGCCTCCGGACAGTAATGAACACTGAAGCTTTCTTT.

The V gene is TRBV30, the J gene TRBJ2-7, with a possible D match to TRBD2 (6 bases). Germline lookup yields CDR1 GTSNPN and CDR2 SVGIG (reference sequence). V was trimmed by 8 bases and J by 4 bases, leaving 15 bases between them. The CDR3 covers 12 residues. This CDR3 reads CALVGGAYEQYF. The CDR3 DNA sequence: TGTGCCCTGGTCGGGGGAGCTTACGAGCAGTACTTC.